The rows below give T cell receptor beta chains drawn from one sample of a study of OX40 agonist ivuxolimab in advanced cancers. The table came from immunoSEQ multiplex PCR; TCRdb's copy has only in-frame clones and leaves some out. This table holds roughly 56,000 clones, around 83% found once. Here the sequenced sample was CD4+ or CD8+ T cells sorted from blood, taken in a trial of the OX40 agonist ivuxolimab. Source of these receptors: an adult with an advanced solid tumor such as melanoma, head and neck, liver or kidney cancer. Both conserved end residues are part of each CDR3. A D gene is named only where the DNA matches it firmly. Not every row has a clone size; where given, it reads once, few, many or a size class.

D: TRBD1; J: TRBJ2-7; V: TRBV6-5; size: -; DNA: TGTGCCAGCAGTGGGGACAGGGGGCGCGGCGAGCAGTACTTC; CDR3: CASSGDRGRGEQYF
D: -; J: TRBJ2-2; V: TRBV4-2; size: once; DNA: TGTGCCAGCAGCCAAGCACCTTCTAGCGCCGATAACACCGGGGAGCTGTTTTTT; CDR3: CASSQAPSSADNTGELFF
D: -; J: TRBJ1-2; V: TRBV7-2; size: -; DNA: TGTGCCAGCAGCTTAGCGAGGGAGGTCACCTCCTATGGCTACACCTTC; CDR3: CASSLAREVTSYGYTF
D: TRBD2; J: TRBJ2-1; V: TRBV2; size: -; DNA: TGTGCCAGCAGGGCCTTAAGCGGGAGGACCTCCTACAATGAGCAGTTCTTC; CDR3: CASRALSGRTSYNEQFF
D: TRBD1; J: TRBJ1-4; V: TRBV5-1; size: -; DNA: TGCGCCAGCAGCTTGGCCGGACAGGGCGATGAAAAACTGTTTTTT; CDR3: CASSLAGQGDEKLFF
D: -; J: TRBJ2-5; V: TRBV5-4; size: -; DNA: TGTGCCAGCAGCGGGACGCTGGGTGGAGAGACCCAGTACTTC; CDR3: CASSGTLGGETQYF
D: -; J: TRBJ2-1; V: TRBV18; size: -; DNA: TGTGCCAGCTCACCGGGGGTCAATGAGCAGTTCTTC; CDR3: CASSPGVNEQFF
D: -; J: TRBJ2-3; V: TRBV7-2; size: -; DNA: TGTGCCAGCAGCAGCGACAGGAGCACAGATACGCAGTATTTT; CDR3: CASSSDRSTDTQYF
D: -; J: TRBJ2-1; V: TRBV14; size: once; DNA: TGTGCCAGCAGCCAAGGCGGCTTCTCCTACAATGAGCAGTTCTTC; CDR3: CASSQGGFSYNEQFF
D: -; J: TRBJ2-7; V: TRBV27; size: -; DNA: TGTGCCAGCAGTTTAAGGGGGACGTACGAGCAGTACTTC; CDR3: CASSLRGTYEQYF
D: -; J: TRBJ2-7; V: TRBV2; size: -; DNA: TGTGCCAGCAGTGACTACAGCCCCTACGAGCAGTACTTC; CDR3: CASSDYSPYEQYF
D: -; J: TRBJ2-1; V: TRBV2; size: few; DNA: TGTGCCAGCGCATTAGGGTTACTTTACAATGAGCAGTTCTTC; CDR3: CASALGLLYNEQFF
D: -; J: TRBJ2-1; V: TRBV5-4; size: -; DNA: TGTGCCAGCAGCTTAGGCGGGACCTTCTACAATGAGCAGTTCTTC; CDR3: CASSLGGTFYNEQFF
D: -; J: TRBJ2-2; V: TRBV9; size: -; DNA: TGTGCCAGCAGCGTATGGGGGGCCGGGGAGCTGTTTTTT; CDR3: CASSVWGAGELFF
D: TRBD1; J: TRBJ2-7; V: TRBV7-9; size: -; DNA: TGTGCCAGCAGCTCAGACGGACAGGGCGCTTATCTTTCCTACGAGCAGTACTTC; CDR3: CASSSDGQGAYLSYEQYF
D: TRBD1; J: TRBJ1-1; V: TRBV11-3; size: -; DNA: TGTGCCAGCAGCCAGGGACAGGGGTACACTGAAGCTTTCTTT; CDR3: CASSQGQGYTEAFF
D: -; J: TRBJ2-7; V: TRBV11-3; size: -; DNA: TGTGCCAGCAGCCCCGTCGGGGGCTACGAGCAGTACTTC; CDR3: CASSPVGGYEQYF
D: -; J: TRBJ2-6; V: TRBV6-1; size: once; DNA: TGTGCTAGGGGTTCTGGGGCCAACGTCCTGACTTTC; CDR3: CARGSGANVLTF
D: -; J: TRBJ2-7; V: TRBV5-1; size: -; DNA: TGCGCCAGCAGCCCCGGGCACCTCGCCTACGAGCAGTACTTC; CDR3: CASSPGHLAYEQYF
D: TRBD1; J: TRBJ1-2; V: TRBV18; size: -; DNA: TGTGCCAGCTCACGCTGGGACAGTTCATGGGGCTACACCTTC; CDR3: CASSRWDSSWGYTF
D: TRBD1; J: TRBJ2-7; V: TRBV11-3; size: -; DNA: TGTGCCAGCAGCTTAGAGCAAACAGGGGGTCGGTACGAGCAGTACTTC; CDR3: CASSLEQTGGRYEQYF
D: -; J: TRBJ1-4; V: TRBV18; size: -; DNA: TGTGCCAGCTCACCAGGTTATAATGAAAAACTGTTTTTT; CDR3: CASSPGYNEKLFF